This T cell receptor (beta chain) was identified in a study of blood T cell repertoires in COVID-19. Overall study context: Acute and convalescent COVID-19 samples came from the United States, Italy and Spain. Sample material is recorded as cDNA or gDNA derived from T cells, B-cell-depleted T cells, or PBMCs.

Per the germline V gene, CDR1 is SGHRS and CDR2 is YFSETQ. This CDR3 is 15 amino acids long. Trimming removed 0 bases at V and 6 bases at J, with 15 bases between. Assignments of participants to cohorts depended upon their own reported clinical history. Methods used by the authors: Cell counts per sample came from amplifying reference gene primers. Here immunoSEQ multiplex PCR was the method, and the copy in TCRdb shows in-frame clones only, minus some. V and J calls and clone size come straight from that table; D and trimming were deduced from the DNA. This table has more than 450,000 clones, roughly 90% appearing once.

Sequenced sample: PBMCs or T cells enriched from blood (not recorded which). The chain is built from TRBV5-1 and TRBJ1-2; TRBD1 is a possible D gene (6 bases). This TCR was recovered from a woman in her late teens or twenties who had recovered from COVID-19. DNA of the CDR3: TGCGCCAGCAGCTTGGTCACGGGGGGGCAAAATGGCTACACCTTC. Translated: CASSLVTGGQNGYTF.